One and the same sample provided the 22 T cell receptor beta chains below, sequenced in a study of spatial heterogeneity in lung cancer. Time point denoted: sample taken at primary tumor resection. TCRdb independently ran MiXCR on the 5' RACE reads; one entry per CDR3 protein. The sample holds some 100,000 distinct CDR3 sequences; approximately 12% are singletons and the top ten take about two fifths. Sequenced material: PBMCs, taken at surgery. The receptor set was obtained from a male donor with early-stage non-small cell lung cancer.

J is TRBJ2-3 and V is TRBV20-1; TRBD2 matches 10 bases. J gave up 3 bases and V 7 bases, and 7 bases lay outside the gene matches. The CDR3 consists of 14 residues. Germline loops: CDR1 DFQATT, CDR2 SNEGSKA (reference sequence). CDR3 sequence: CSVRLAGATDTQYF. CDR3 nucleotide sequence: TGCAGTGTCCGACTAGCGGGCGCAACAGATACGCAGTATTTT.

As regards this clonotype: One end of the junction does not line up with germline, which may come from a read error. This chain uses TRBV12-3 or TRBV12-4 with TRBJ2-3; 12 nucleotides agree with TRBD2. The CDR3 loop spans 18 amino acids. The CDR3, as DNA: TGTACCAGCAGTCCCCAAGCCGGACTAGCGGGAATCACAGATACGCAGTATTTT. This translates into CTSSPQAGLAGITDTQYF.

V and J are TRBV7-8 and TRBJ2-3; 11 bases line up with TRBD2. There are 16 residues in the CDR3. CDR1 is SGHVS, CDR2 FQNEAQ, per germline. The V and J ends lost 4 bases and 5 bases, in that order; junction bases with no gene match: 8. The CDR3 bases are TGTGCCAGCAGCTCCTCCGGGACTAGCGGAATAGATACGCAGTATTTT. Residues: CASSSSGTSGIDTQYF.

The chain recombines TRBV4-3 with TRBJ1-1; unclear D gene. The CDR3 loop spans 14 amino acids. V dropped 4 bases and J dropped 4 bases, with 13 bases sitting between them. CDR1 and CDR2 (germline): LGHNA, YSLEER. The CDR3 region has the DNA TGCGCCAGCAGCCCTCTGAGAGACGCCACTGAAGCTTTCTTT. Translated: CASSPLRDATEAFF.

This clonotype was detected a few times. The chain is built from TRBV6-1 and TRBJ2-5, with D uncertain. Germline CDR1 MNHNS, CDR2 SASEGT. The CDR3 extends over 14 amino acids. Trimming removed 5 bases from V and 7 bases from J, with 17 bases in between. In DNA form, the CDR3 reads TGTGCCAGCAGTCCATCACAATCAAGAGGGACCCAGTACTTC. Translation gives CASSPSQSRGTQYF.

This clonotype was counted between two and nine times. The rearrangement uses TRBV5-4 and TRBJ1-5; the D gene is possibly TRBD1 (6 bases). This CDR3 comprises 15 residues. Trimming removed 0 bases at V and 2 bases at J, with 9 bases between. The germline V gene encodes CDR1 SGHNT and CDR2 YYREEE (reference sequence). The CDR3 sequence: CASSLDGGGNQPQHF. The CDR3 nucleotides are TGTGCCAGCAGCTTGGACGGGGGCGGCAATCAGCCCCAGCATTTT.

The rearrangement uses TRBV13 and TRBJ2-3; D remains unclear. Trimming left V 0 bases short and J 8 bases short, with 9 bases between. CDR3 length: 13 residues. Per the germline V gene, CDR1 is PRHDT and CDR2 is FYEKMQ (reference sequence). The CDR3 DNA is TGTGCCAGCAGCTTAGGCCTAGATAGTACGCAGTATTTT. Amino acids: CASSLGLDSTQYF.

This clonotype has more than one count but fewer than ten. The V gene is TRBV20-1, the J gene TRBJ2-2; tentative D call: TRBD2 (5 bases). This CDR3 is 14 amino acids long. With 0 bases removed from V and 4 bases from J, the gap between germline ends came to 9 bases. The germline V gene encodes CDR1 DFQATT and CDR2 SNEGSKA (reference sequence). CDR3 region: CSARDPGFTGELFF. The CDR3 DNA is TGCAGTGCTAGAGATCCGGGATTCACCGGGGAGCTGTTTTTT.

This chain links TRBV18 with TRBJ1-1; TRBD1 might be the D (6 bases). V lost 3 bases to trimming and J lost 5 bases, with 10 bases between them. The CDR3 has 13 residues. Germline assignment: CDR1 KGHSH and CDR2 LQKENI. CDR3 nucleotides: TGTGCCAGCTCACCCCAGGGGAGGACTGAAGCTTTCTTT. Residues: CASSPQGRTEAFF.

This clonotype was counted only a few times. The chain recombines TRBV7-2 with TRBJ1-5; D is possibly TRBD1 (5 bases). In germline, CDR1 is SGHTA, CDR2 FQGNSA. V was trimmed by 1 base and J by 3 bases, leaving 13 bases between them. There are 16 residues in the CDR3. The CDR3 spells CASSLGVGGVNQPQHF. The CDR3 coding sequence is TGTGCCAGCAGCTTAGGCGTCGGGGGAGTCAATCAGCCCCAGCATTTT.

This clonotype showed up just a few times. The chain employs TRBV5-6 and TRBJ2-3; the D is unclear. The CDR3 covers 15 residues. V was trimmed by 0 bases and J by 6 bases, leaving 14 bases between them. Germline loops: CDR1 SGHDT, CDR2 YYEEEE. The CDR3 region has the DNA TGTGCCAGCAGCTTGGACTTTCGCCTACTGGATACGCAGTATTTT. Translation: CASSLDFRLLDTQYF.

In the case of this clonotype: The junction departs from the called germline gene at one end, perhaps through a read error. The chain carries TRBV19 and TRBJ2-5; D is uncertain. The CDR3 covers 13 residues. Germline V gene sequence: CDR1 LNHDA, CDR2 SQIVND (reference sequence). The CDR3 here is CASSIRAQETQNF. The CDR3 DNA sequence: TGTGCCAGTAGTATTAGGGCACAAGAGACCCAGAACTTC.

This clonotype was picked up many times. The chain employs TRBV5-1 and TRBJ2-7; D is ambiguous. The CDR3 totals 15 residues. The germline V and J ends were trimmed by 0 bases and 0 bases, with 10 bases remaining between them. Germline assignment: CDR1 SGHRS and CDR2 YFSETQ. CDR3 residues: CASSLGAGLSYEQYF. The DNA of the CDR3 is TGCGCCAGCAGCTTGGGGGCAGGTCTCTCCTACGAGCAGTACTTC.

This clonotype was detected many times. The J gene is TRBJ2-5, the V gene TRBV29-1; 7 bases line up with TRBD2. The CDR3 consists of 15 residues. Per germline, CDR1 SQVTM and CDR2 ANQGSEA. V trimming: 7 bases; J trimming: 5 bases; junction bases outside the gene matches: 16. The CDR3 coding sequence is TGCAGCGCCCACCTAGCGGTCCACGACCTGGAGACCCAGTACTTC. Amino acids: CSAHLAVHDLETQYF.

This clonotype has a handful of counts. The rearrangement joins TRBV12-3 or TRBV12-4 to TRBJ2-5, with D perhaps TRBD1 (6 bases). This CDR3 has 14 residues. Trimming took off 5 bases at V and 4 bases at J, with 14 bases between the two ends. The CDR3 DNA is TGTGCCAGCAGTCCAACAGGGCTACGAGAGACCCAGTACTTC. It yields the protein CASSPTGLRETQYF.

This clonotype has more than one count but fewer than ten. The V and J genes are TRBV12-3 or TRBV12-4 and TRBJ2-7, with D perhaps matching TRBD1 (6 bases). This CDR3 contains 13 residues. Trimming cost V 5 bases and J 4 bases, with 12 bases left between them. Written as DNA, the CDR3 is TGTGCCAGCAGTCGGCAACAGGGATACGAGCAGTACTTC. Its translation: CASSRQQGYEQYF.

The chain carries TRBV24-1 and TRBJ2-7, with 10 positions matching TRBD1. After removal of 7 bases from V and 5 bases from J, the junction contained 4 bases not matched to a gene. The germline V gene encodes CDR1 KGHDR and CDR2 SFDVKD. This CDR3 has 13 amino acids. The DNA for the CDR3 is TGTGCCACCAGACAGACAGGGGGCGACGAGCAGTACTTC. It codes for CATRQTGGDEQYF.

This chain connects TRBV14 to TRBJ2-2; TRBD1 or TRBD2 may be the D gene (5 bases each). V lost 0 bases, J lost 4 bases, and 9 bases lay in between. Germline assignment: CDR1 SGHDN and CDR2 FVKESK. The CDR3 spans 15 residues. The CDR3 sequence is CASSQDRAGTGELFF. The CDR3 DNA reads TGTGCCAGCAGCCAAGACAGGGCGGGCACCGGGGAGCTGTTTTTT.

V is TRBV7-2 and J is TRBJ2-5; 7 positions agree with TRBD2. CDR1 SGHTA and CDR2 FQGNSA come from the germline V gene. This CDR3 comprises 15 residues. J lost 1 base, V lost 4 bases, and 6 bases had no gene match. CDR3 sequence: CASSSDWTSQETQYF. CDR3 DNA: TGTGCCAGCAGCTCCGACTGGACTAGCCAAGAGACCCAGTACTTC.

The chain employs TRBV12-3 or TRBV12-4 and TRBJ1-1; unclear D gene. The length of the CDR3 is 13 residues. V was shortened by 3 bases and J by 3 bases, with 8 bases between the two germline ends. CDR3 sequence: CASSLLSDTEAFF. CDR3 coding DNA: TGTGCCAGCAGTTTGCTATCGGACACTGAAGCTTTCTTT.

This clonotype was seen repeatedly, ten times or more. The chain carries TRBV7-2 and TRBJ2-5; TRBD1 matches 10 bases. This CDR3 spans 16 amino acids. The V gene end was trimmed by 4 bases and the J gene end by 4 bases; junction bases not matched to a gene: 9. In germline, CDR1 is SGHTA, CDR2 FQGNSA. CDR3 residues: CASSSRDRGSIETQYF. CDR3 nucleotide sequence: TGTGCCAGCAGCTCCCGGGACAGGGGTTCGATAGAGACCCAGTACTTC.

This clonotype occurred a few times. The chain has TRBV7-2 and TRBJ1-4; D might be TRBD1 (5 bases). The CDR3 sequence is 12 residues long. The germline V gene has CDR1 SGHTA and CDR2 FQGNSA. The V end was cut by 5 bases, the J end by 5 bases, with 6 bases between. CDR3 nucleotide sequence: TGTGCCAGCAGCAGGGGAAATGAAAAACTGTTTTTT. Its translation is CASSRGNEKLFF.